This record looks at one TCR beta chain sequence and its context. Here immunoSEQ multiplex PCR was the method, and the copy in TCRdb shows in-frame clones only, minus some. In the table there are 55,000 to 75,000 clones, over 85% of which are singletons. The sample belongs to a study of T cell changes during pregnancy in multiple sclerosis. Sequenced here: CD8+ T cells from peripheral blood mononuclear cells, sampled in the second trimester of pregnancy. The origin of this receptor is a female donor with multiple sclerosis, enrolled in a pregnancy study.

CDR3 amino acids: CASSQGVAGTDEQFF. DNA for the CDR3: TGCGCCAGCAGCCAAGGGGTAGCGGGAACCGATGAGCAGTTCTTC. The J gene is TRBJ2-1, the V gene TRBV4-3; 8 bases match TRBD2. Trimming removed 1 base from V and 8 bases from J; junction bases left unmatched: 7. Germline loops: CDR1 LGHNA, CDR2 YSLEER. The CDR3 runs 15 residues.